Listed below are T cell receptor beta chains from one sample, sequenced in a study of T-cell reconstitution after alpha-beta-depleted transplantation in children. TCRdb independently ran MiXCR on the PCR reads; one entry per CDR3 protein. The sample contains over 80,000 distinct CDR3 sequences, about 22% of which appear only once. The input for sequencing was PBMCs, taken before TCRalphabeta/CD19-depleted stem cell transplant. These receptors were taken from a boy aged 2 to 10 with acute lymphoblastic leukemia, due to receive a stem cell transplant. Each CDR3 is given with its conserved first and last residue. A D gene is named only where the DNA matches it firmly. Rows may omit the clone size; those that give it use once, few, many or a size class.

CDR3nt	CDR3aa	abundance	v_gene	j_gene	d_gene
TGCGCCAGCAAAGGACAGGGATCCGGGGTCTATGGCTACACCTTC	CASKGQGSGVYGYTF	many	TRBV10-2	TRBJ1-2	TRBD1
TGTGCCAGCATTCTCCAAGCGGGTGCCTACGAGCAGTACTTC	CASILQAGAYEQYF	.	TRBV28	TRBJ2-7	.
TGTGCCAGCAGTTTATACGGCCAGAGCGACAGCTCCTACGAGCAGTACTTC	CASSLYGQSDSSYEQYF	few	TRBV27	TRBJ2-7	.
TGTGCCAGCAGCAGAACAGGGGGCTCTGGGGCCAACGTCCTGACTTTC	CASSRTGGSGANVLTF	.	TRBV6-1	TRBJ2-6	TRBD1
TGCAGTGCTGTCACTAGCGGAGGGGCCGGCGAGCAGTACTTC	CSAVTSGGAGEQYF	.	TRBV20-1	TRBJ2-7	TRBD2
TGCAGTGCTAGAGAAGGGCGGAGGGAGAATGAGCAGTTCTTC	CSAREGRRENEQFF	few	TRBV20-1	TRBJ2-1	.
TGCGCCAGCAGCCAATCCGCCGGGACAGGGACCCGCGAGCAGTACTTC	CASSQSAGTGTREQYF	.	TRBV4-1	TRBJ2-7	TRBD1
TGTGCCAGCAGCCAAGTGGGTGGGGGTTGGCACGAGCAGTACTTC	CASSQVGGGWHEQYF	.	TRBV3-1	TRBJ2-7	.
TGCAGTGCTAGAGATTCATTACTCCCCTACAATGAGCAGTTCTTC	CSARDSLLPYNEQFF	.	TRBV20-1	TRBJ2-1	.
TGTGCCAGCAGCTTCGACAGGGCGGTCTACAATGAGCAGTTCTTC	CASSFDRAVYNEQFF	.	TRBV7-2	TRBJ2-1	TRBD1